Listed here are 21 T cell receptor beta chains from one sample, sequenced in a study of T cell changes during pregnancy in multiple sclerosis (dated by TCRdb to 2018 to 2020). Libraries were prepared through the immunoSEQ multiplex PCR assay. This immuneACCESS table, as held by TCRdb, lists in-frame sequences with V and J called but not all clones. Of the missing ones, under half trace to an unresolved V gene in checked studies; the others have no known cause. The sample data list around 57,000 clones, and 90% to 95% of these were observed just once. The top ten hold about 2.2% of the sample. Specimen: peripheral blood, collected in the third trimester of pregnancy. The receptors derive from a female donor in good health, enrolled as a control in a pregnancy study.

The chain recombines TRBV6-5 with TRBJ1-1; 8 bases align to TRBD1. CDR1 MNHEY and CDR2 SVGAGI come from the germline V gene. V shed 6 bases and J 5 bases; nucleotides not matched to a gene: 5. CDR3 length: 13 amino acids. The CDR3 loop reads CASRDQGATEAFF. DNA of the CDR3: TGTGCCAGCAGGGATCAGGGGGCGACTGAAGCTTTCTTT.

For the CDR3, the DNA is TGTGCCAGCAGTTACAGCATGACAGAGAGCTCCTACGAGCAGTACTTC. This translates into CASSYSMTESSYEQYF. The V call is TRBV6-5, the J call TRBJ2-7; D is possibly TRBD1 (5 bases). The CDR3 runs 16 residues. Germline V gene sequence: CDR1 MNHEY, CDR2 SVGAGI. V gave up 2 bases and J gave up 0 bases, with 14 bases separating them.

In regard to this clone: The sample carries other DNA sequences with the same CDR3. The chain combines TRBV27 with TRBJ1-2; TRBD1 might be the D (6 bases). Trimming left V 3 bases short and J 1 base short, with 9 bases between. The CDR3 has 14 amino acids. Germline assignment: CDR1 MNHEY and CDR2 SMNVEV (reference sequence). CDR3 sequence: CASSLKGGNYGYTF. As DNA, the CDR3 is TGTGCCAGCAGTTTGAAAGGGGGTAACTATGGCTACACCTTC.

This clone was counted a single time. The chain carries TRBV7-2 and TRBJ1-4, with 8 bases aligning to TRBD1. CDR1 and CDR2 (germline): SGHTA, FQGNSA. The CDR3 extends over 15 amino acids. J gave up 6 bases and V 5 bases, and 8 bases lay outside the gene matches. The CDR3 reads CASSQRQGADEKLFF. The CDR3, as DNA: TGTGCCAGCAGCCAAAGGCAGGGGGCTGATGAAAAACTGTTTTTT.

The gene calls are TRBV4-2 and TRBJ2-7; D call uncertain. Trimming removed 0 bases from V and 7 bases from J, with 16 bases in between. The germline gives CDR1 LGHNA, CDR2 YNFKEQ. The CDR3 runs to 15 residues. The CDR3 nucleotides read TGTGCCAGCAGCCAAGATCTAGGTGGCGGCCGGGAGCAGTACTTC. It yields the protein CASSQDLGGGREQYF.

This chain connects TRBV9 to TRBJ2-6; 8 bases are a match to TRBD1. This CDR3 region has 19 residues. CDR1 SGDLS and CDR2 YYNGEE come from the germline V gene. J was trimmed by 4 bases and V by 0 bases; bases with no gene match: 12. The CDR3 DNA reads TGTGCCAGCAGCGTAGTGGACAGGGAATTACCGGGGGGGGCCAACGTCCTGACTTTC. This translates into CASSVVDRELPGGANVLTF.

The chain has TRBV11-3 and TRBJ1-1, with D uncertain. Germline lookup yields CDR1 SGHNT and CDR2 YENEEA. The CDR3 consists of 13 residues. The V gene lost 1 base and the J gene lost 4 bases, with 7 bases spanning the gap. CDR3 nucleotides: TGTGCCAGCAGCTTAGGTCCGGGCACTGAAGCTTTCTTT. It encodes CASSLGPGTEAFF.

The chain joins TRBV6-4 to TRBJ2-1, with D possibly matching TRBD2 (5 bases). The V and J ends lost 4 bases and 4 bases respectively, with 11 bases between them. The CDR3 loop spans 14 amino acids. Germline values: CDR1 MRHNA, CDR2 SNTAGT. The CDR3 sequence: CASSGGTGYNEQFF. The DNA of the CDR3 is TGTGCCAGCAGTGGTGGAACGGGATACAATGAGCAGTTCTTC.

This clone was seen only once. The chain combines TRBV10-3 with TRBJ1-2; 8 bases agree with TRBD1. This CDR3 spans 13 amino acids. V dropped 4 bases and J dropped 3; count of bases not matched to a gene: 1. Germline CDR1 is ENHRY and CDR2 is SYGVKD. The CDR3 reads CAISAQGDYGYTF. For the CDR3, the DNA is TGTGCCATCAGTGCACAGGGGGACTATGGCTACACCTTC.

This clone was seen once. At one of its ends the junction is not consistent with the germline gene, which may arise from a read error. This rearrangement joins TRBV6-1 to TRBJ2-7; 9 bases are a match to TRBD1. Germline-derived CDR1 and CDR2 are MNHNS and SASEGT. This CDR3 is 13 amino acids long. CDR3 region: CASRGQGYSVWCF. In nucleotides, the CDR3 is TGTGCCAGCCGTGGACAGGGGTACAGCGTATGGTGCTTC.

CDR3 amino acids: CASSQGGTNYEQYF. In DNA form, the CDR3 reads TGTGCCAGCAGCCAGGGCGGGACCAACTACGAGCAGTACTTC. V usage is TRBV5-4 and J usage is TRBJ2-7; D is perhaps TRBD2 (6 bases). Germline V gene data show CDR1 as SGHNT and CDR2 as YYREEE (reference sequence). This CDR3 comprises 14 residues. Trimming took off 4 bases at V and 3 bases at J, with 14 bases between the two ends.

The chain combines TRBV10-3 with TRBJ1-2; D is possibly TRBD1 (6 bases). Germline-derived CDR1 and CDR2 are ENHRY and SYGVKD. CDR3 length: 15 residues. The V and J ends lost 7 bases and 4 bases respectively, with 19 bases between them. The CDR3 is CAITGIATGSYGYTF. CDR3 in DNA: TGTGCCATCACCGGAATAGCGACAGGCAGCTATGGCTACACCTTC.

The chain employs TRBV15 and TRBJ2-7; D possibly corresponds to TRBD1 (5 bases). The CDR3 loop spans 13 amino acids. V lost 1 base and J lost 9, with 13 bases in between. CDR1 LNHNV and CDR2 YYDKDF come from the germline V gene (reference sequence). As DNA, the CDR3 is TGTGCCACCAGCAGAGTAGACAGCCTTAGGCAGTACTTC. Protein: CATSRVDSLRQYF.

The V and J genes are TRBV19 and TRBJ2-7; 8 nucleotides align to TRBD2. The CDR3 has 16 residues. The ends lost 5 bases at V and 3 bases at J; junction bases unmatched: 12. CDR1 is LNHDA, CDR2 SQIVND, per germline (reference sequence). The CDR3 bases are TGTGCCAGTAGTTCCCTGGGTGGTAGCGGGATCTACGAGCAGTACTTC. This encodes CASSSLGGSGIYEQYF. Using reference TRBV19 and TRBJ2-7 for the parts outside the CDR3, the full variable domain is DGGITQSPKYLFRKEGQNVTLSCEQNLNHDAMYWYRQDPGQGLRLIYYSQIVNDFQKGDIAEGYSVSREKKESFPLTVTSAQKNPTAFYLCASSSLGGSGIYEQYFGPGTRLTVT.

The CDR3 DNA follows: TGTGCCAGCAGCTTGAGCGGGAGCAATGAGCAGTTCTTC. It codes for CASSLSGSNEQFF. The chain employs TRBV5-4 and TRBJ2-1, with 8 bases aligning to TRBD2. This CDR3 is built from 13 residues. After removal of 1 base from V and 6 bases from J, the junction contained 0 bases not matched to a gene. Germline-derived CDR1 and CDR2 are SGHNT and YYREEE (reference sequence).

The J gene is TRBJ2-1, the V gene TRBV4-2; 7 bases are shared with TRBD2. The CDR3 contains 15 residues. Germline V gene sequence: CDR1 LGHNA, CDR2 YNFKEQ. With V trimmed by 3 bases and J by 2 bases, 4 bases remained unmatched. CDR3 bases: TGTGCCAGCAGCCACGAAGCGGGGCCCTACAATGAGCAGTTCTTC. Residues: CASSHEAGPYNEQFF.

There are a few counts of this clone. This chain uses TRBV5-1 with TRBJ2-1, with a possible D match to TRBD2 (6 bases). The germline CDR1 and CDR2 sequences are SGHRS and YFSETQ. The CDR3 loop spans 14 amino acids. Trimming stripped 0 bases from V and 4 bases from J, with 8 bases between. CDR3 nucleotide sequence: TGCGCCAGCAGCTTGGGGGACTCTTACAATGAGCAGTTCTTC. Translated: CASSLGDSYNEQFF. Supplemented by reference TRBV5-1 and TRBJ2-1, the full variable domain reads KAGVTQTPRYLIKTRGQQVTLSCSPISGHRSVSWYQQTPGQGLQFLFEYFSETQRNKGNFPGRFSGRQFSNSRSEMNVSTLELGDSALYLCASSLGDSYNEQFFGPGTRLTVL.

The chain uses TRBV28 and TRBJ2-7; TRBD1 matches 7 bases. Trimming took 6 bases from V and 2 from J; bases not matched to a gene: 10. This CDR3 contains 15 residues. Germline assignment: CDR1 MDHEN and CDR2 SYDVKM. The CDR3 nucleotides read TGTGCCAGCAGCTATACAGGGGTTCGTACCTACGAGCAGTACTTC. Translated, it gives CASSYTGVRTYEQYF.

The chain is built from TRBV25-1 and TRBJ2-5, with 9 bases lining up with TRBD1. V trimming: 3 bases; J trimming: 5 bases; junction bases outside the gene matches: 10. The CDR3 is 16 amino acids. In germline, CDR1 is MGHDK, CDR2 SYGVNS. The CDR3 nucleotides read TGTGCCAGCAGTGACCCCGGGACAGGGCATGTGGAGACCCAGTACTTC. It encodes CASSDPGTGHVETQYF.

The chain employs TRBV5-4 and TRBJ2-5; 10 nucleotides agree with TRBD2. The CDR3 sequence is 17 residues long. Germline values: CDR1 SGHNT, CDR2 YYREEE (reference sequence). J lost 3 bases, V lost 6 bases, and 14 bases had no gene match. The CDR3 loop reads CASMEGGRLAGEETQYF. The CDR3 DNA follows: TGTGCCAGCATGGAGGGTGGTAGGCTAGCGGGAGAAGAGACCCAGTACTTC.

The chain joins TRBV15 to TRBJ2-1, with no clear D. Trimming removed 0 bases from V and 7 bases from J, with 10 bases in between. This CDR3 region has 14 residues. CDR1 is LNHNV and CDR2 is YYDKDF in the germline V gene (reference sequence). CDR3 region: CATSRDLAPNEQFF. CDR3 sequence (DNA): TGTGCCACCAGCAGAGATTTGGCTCCGAATGAGCAGTTCTTC. The variable domain in full, with the rest retrieved from reference TRBV15 and TRBJ2-1, is DAMVIQNPRYQVTQFGKPVTLSCSQTLNHNVMYWYQQKSSQAPKLLFHYYDKDFNNEADTPDNFQSRRPNTSFCFLDIRSPGLGDTAMYLCATSRDLAPNEQFFGPGTRLTVL.